The 2 T cell receptor beta chains given below trace back to one sample, sequenced in a study of beta chain features in type 1 diabetes. Study-level findings and limits: There was a moderate but significant shortening of TCRB CDR3s in all four CD4+ subsets of Type 1 diabetes patients.

Antigens of these TCRs are unknown. TCRB transcripts that were expressed got sequenced, as all of the isolated RNA had been reverse transcribed. Here immunoSEQ multiplex PCR was the method, and the copy in TCRdb shows in-frame clones only, minus some. The table lists about 150,000 clones, 10% of them singletons. The sequencing input was central memory CD4+ T cells from blood. These receptors originate from a man aged 30 to 39 with type 1 diabetes.

The chain is built from TRBV19 and TRBJ1-5; D unresolved. V lost 6 bases to trimming and J lost 3 bases, with 9 bases between them. Looked up from germline, CDR1 is LNHDA and CDR2 is SQIVND (reference sequence). CDR3 length: 13 amino acids. CDR3 residues: CASSTRPNQPQHF. In DNA form, the CDR3 reads TGTGCCAGTAGCACACGTCCCAATCAGCCCCAGCATTTT.

Many counts were recorded for this clone. The chain recombines TRBV18 with TRBJ2-1; 11 nucleotides line up with TRBD1. The CDR3 has 17 residues. The ends lost 4 bases at V and 7 bases at J; junction bases unmatched: 12. Germline V CDR1 and CDR2: KGHSH, LQKENI. The CDR3 here is CASSLSPGTGGRNEQFF. CDR3 DNA sequence: TGTGCCAGCTCACTCTCTCCCGGGACAGGGGGAAGAAATGAGCAGTTCTTC.